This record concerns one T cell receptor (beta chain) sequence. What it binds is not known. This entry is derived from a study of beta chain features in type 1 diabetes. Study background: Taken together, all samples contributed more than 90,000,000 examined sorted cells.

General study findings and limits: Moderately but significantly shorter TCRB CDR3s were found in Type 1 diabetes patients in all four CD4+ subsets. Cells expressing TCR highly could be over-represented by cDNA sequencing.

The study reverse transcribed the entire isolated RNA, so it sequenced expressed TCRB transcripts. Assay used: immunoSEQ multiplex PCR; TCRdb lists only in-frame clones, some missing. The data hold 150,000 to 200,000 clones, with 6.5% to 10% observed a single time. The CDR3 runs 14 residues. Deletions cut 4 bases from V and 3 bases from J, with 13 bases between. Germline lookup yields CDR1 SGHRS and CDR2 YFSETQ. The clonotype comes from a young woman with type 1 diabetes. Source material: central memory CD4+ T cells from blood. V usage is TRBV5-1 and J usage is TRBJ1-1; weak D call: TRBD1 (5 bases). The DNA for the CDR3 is TGCGCCAGCAGCGGGGGGGGGATCGACACTGAAGCTTTCTTT. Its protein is CASSGGGIDTEAFF. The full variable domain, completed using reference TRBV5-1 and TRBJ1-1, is KAGVTQTPRYLIKTRGQQVTLSCSPISGHRSVSWYQQTPGQGLQFLFEYFSETQRNKGNFPGRFSGRQFSNSRSEMNVSTLELGDSALYLCASSGGGIDTEAFFGQGTRLTVV.